Listed below are T cell receptor beta chains from one sample, sequenced in a study of blood T cell repertoires in COVID-19. The repertoire was sequenced with immunoSEQ multiplex PCR; TCRdb's copy has only in-frame clones and lacks some. The sample has 150,000 or so clones; about nine tenths are singletons. Sequencing was done on a sample of peripheral blood. These receptors were obtained from a man at least 80 years old with acute or convalescent COVID-19. Each CDR3 is given with its conserved first and last residue. Each record gives: J gene, clone size, D gene, V gene, CDR3 DNA, CDR3 protein. D genes are given only for firm matches. Clone size is not always given. Where it is, it says once, few, many or a class for expanded clones.

TRBJ1-6,NA,NA,TRBV6-1,TGTGCCAGCAGTGAAGTGGACAGTAATTCACCCCTCCACTTT,CASSEVDSNSPLHF
TRBJ1-2,NA,NA,TRBV7-2,TGTGCCAGCAGCTTAGATCGGGGTAACTATGGCTACACCTTC,CASSLDRGNYGYTF
TRBJ2-1,NA,TRBD2,TRBV7-3,TGTGCCAGCAGCTTAAGGGGACTAGCGGGAAACAATGAGCAGTTCTTC,CASSLRGLAGNNEQFF
TRBJ1-5,NA,TRBD1,TRBV5-1,TGCGCCAGCAGCAGGGACAGTAGCAATCAGCCCCAGCATTTT,CASSRDSSNQPQHF
TRBJ1-1,NA,NA,TRBV5-4,TGTGCCAGCAGCCTCGACAGCTGGAACACTGAAGCTTTCTTT,CASSLDSWNTEAFF
TRBJ1-2,NA,NA,TRBV28,TGTGCCAGCAGCCTGGGGGGTCACCCGAGGAATGGCTACACCTTC,CASSLGGHPRNGYTF
TRBJ1-1,NA,TRBD1,TRBV19,TGTGCCAGTAGTACGCGACAGGGGCACACTGAAGCTTTCTTT,CASSTRQGHTEAFF
TRBJ2-3,NA,NA,TRBV5-5,TGTGCCAGCAGCTTGCGGGATACGCAGTATTTT,CASSLRDTQYF
TRBJ1-5,NA,TRBD1,TRBV28,TGTGCCAGCAGATACGACAGGGGGAATCAGCCCCAGCATTTT,CASRYDRGNQPQHF
TRBJ1-2,NA,TRBD1,TRBV9,TGTGCCAGCAGAGCAACAGGGGGTCAGGGCTACACCTTC,CASRATGGQGYTF
TRBJ2-1,NA,NA,TRBV5-1,TGCGCCAGCAGCTTGGTCCGAGTAGCTTACAATGAGCAGTTCTTC,CASSLVRVAYNEQFF
TRBJ1-4,few,TRBD1,TRBV28,TGTGCCAGCAGTTTAGGCGGGGGACAGGCAGGGAAACTGTTTTTT,CASSLGGGQAGKLFF
TRBJ2-1,NA,TRBD1,TRBV5-4,TGTGCCAGCAGCCCCCCGGACAGGGACCACAATGAGCAGTTCTTC,CASSPPDRDHNEQFF
TRBJ2-3,NA,TRBD2,TRBV5-4,TGTGCCAGCAGCACCTTACTAGCGGGAGATGTAAATACGCAGTATTTT,CASSTLLAGDVNTQYF
TRBJ2-5,NA,TRBD1,TRBV25-1,TGTGCCAGCAGTGAGCGCCTTGGACAGGGGAAGGAGACCCAGTACTTC,CASSERLGQGKETQYF
TRBJ2-7,NA,TRBD1,TRBV2,TGTGCCAGCACCTTGGGACAGCCCTACGAGCAGTACTTC,CASTLGQPYEQYF
TRBJ1-6,NA,TRBD1,TRBV5-6,TGTGCCAGCAGCACGCGGACAGGGAGCTCCTATAATTCACCCCTCCACTTT,CASSTRTGSSYNSPLHF
TRBJ2-1,NA,TRBD2,TRBV5-1,TGCGCCAGCAGCCGCCGAAACAAGACTAGCGGCTCCTACAATGAGCAGTTCTTC,CASSRRNKTSGSYNEQFF
TRBJ1-1,NA,NA,TRBV5-1,TGCGCCAGCAGCTTCCAAAAGAACACTGAAGCTTTCTTT,CASSFQKNTEAFF
TRBJ1-2,NA,NA,TRBV19,TGTGCCAGTAGTATTAGGCGGGATTTCTATGGCTACACCTTC,CASSIRRDFYGYTF
TRBJ2-7,NA,NA,TRBV30,TGTGCCTGGACTTACGGGTCGTCTGGCGAGCAGTACTTC,CAWTYGSSGEQYF
TRBJ2-7,NA,TRBD2,TRBV6-5,TGTGCCAGCAGTACGGGAGGGGCCGAGCAGTACTTC,CASSTGGAEQYF
TRBJ1-6,NA,NA,TRBV7-2,TGTGCCAGCCGGGACTCTCCAGATTCACCCCTCCACTTT,CASRDSPDSPLHF
TRBJ2-1,NA,TRBD2,TRBV7-9,TGTGCCAGCAGTCAAGGGACTAGCGGGGCGGATGAGCAGTTCTTC,CASSQGTSGADEQFF
TRBJ1-2,NA,TRBD1,TRBV27,TGTGCCAGCAGCCCCCTAAGGGCAGGGGGCGGCTACACCTTC,CASSPLRAGGGYTF
TRBJ2-5,NA,NA,TRBV28,TGTGCCAGCAAACCAGCGGGGACAGGGACCCAGTACTTC,CASKPAGTGTQYF
TRBJ2-7,NA,NA,TRBV28,TGTGCCAGCAGGGAGGGACAGAACTACGAGCAGTACTTC,CASREGQNYEQYF
TRBJ2-1,NA,TRBD2,TRBV7-9,TGTGCCAGCAGCCTCGGACTAGCGGGAGTGAGAGAGCAGTTCTTC,CASSLGLAGVREQFF
TRBJ2-5,NA,TRBD2,TRBV7-3,TGTGCCAGCAGCCAAGGACTAGCGGGAGGGGTGGAGACCCAGTACTTC,CASSQGLAGGVETQYF
TRBJ2-5,NA,TRBD1,TRBV6-5,TGTGCCAGCAGTTACTCGACAGGGCTCGAGACCCAGTACTTC,CASSYSTGLETQYF
TRBJ2-7,NA,TRBD1,TRBV5-4,TGTGCCAGCAGCTTGGCCGGGACAGGGATTTCCTACGAGCAGTACTTC,CASSLAGTGISYEQYF
TRBJ1-1,few,TRBD1,TRBV28,TGTGCCAGCAGCGAGGACAGGGGAAACACTGAAGCTTTCTTT,CASSEDRGNTEAFF
TRBJ2-7,NA,TRBD2,TRBV10-3,TGTGCCATCAGGGAAGCGGGGTCCTACGAGCAGTACTTC,CAIREAGSYEQYF
TRBJ1-2,NA,NA,TRBV3-1/TRBV3-2,TGTGCCAGCAGCCAAGTGGCAGGAGGTGGCTACACCTTC,CASSQVAGGGYTF
TRBJ2-2,NA,TRBD2,TRBV28,TGTGCCACCCTAGCGGGAGGGCCTGTCACCGGGGAGCTGTTTTTT,CATLAGGPVTGELFF
TRBJ1-1,NA,NA,TRBV7-2,TGTGCCAGCAGCTTAGGACAGGTGAACACTGAAGCTTTCTTT,CASSLGQVNTEAFF
TRBJ1-4,NA,NA,TRBV30,TGTGCCTGGAGTACAGGCCCCCATAATGAAAAACTGTTTTTT,CAWSTGPHNEKLFF
TRBJ2-7,once,NA,TRBV5-4,TGTGCCAGCAGCGGTGAGGGCGGGGTCTACGAGCAGTACTTC,CASSGEGGVYEQYF
TRBJ1-4,NA,NA,TRBV27,TGTGCCAGCAGTTCAGGCAGGGGCTCCTTGTACGAAAAACTGTTTTTT,CASSSGRGSLYEKLFF
TRBJ2-1,few,NA,TRBV5-4,TGTGCCAGCAGCTTGGAGCAGGGGATGTACAATGAGCAGTTCTTC,CASSLEQGMYNEQFF
TRBJ1-2,NA,NA,TRBV5-6,TGTGCCAGCAGCTTGGATGGGGGCACTAACTATGGCTACACCTTC,CASSLDGGTNYGYTF
TRBJ2-7,NA,TRBD1,TRBV12-3/TRBV12-4,TGTGCCAGCAGTTTAGCCCGGACAGGCGAGCAGTACTTC,CASSLARTGEQYF